Below, 11 T cell receptor beta chains from the same sample are listed, as sequenced in a study of identical twins. TCRdb reprocessed the 5' RACE reads with MiXCR, giving one entry per CDR3 protein. The table lists 400,000 to 500,000 distinct CDR3 sequences, around 18% of them singletons. Specimen: naive T cells sorted from blood. These receptors were taken from a middle-aged man in good health.

The chain carries TRBV5-6 and TRBJ1-6; no firm D call. The V end was cut by 1 base, the J end by 10 bases, with 12 bases between. The V gene's germline CDR1 is SGHDT and CDR2 YYEEEE. The CDR3 spans 14 residues. CDR3: CASSLKSRVSPLHF. The CDR3 DNA sequence: TGTGCCAGCAGCTTGAAGTCTAGGGTCTCACCCCTCCACTTT.

The chain links TRBV7-6 to TRBJ1-3, with D possibly being TRBD1 (6 bases). Trimming stripped 1 base from V and 0 bases from J, with 13 bases between. Germline V gene data show CDR1 as SGHVS and CDR2 as FNYEAQ. The CDR3 loop spans 17 amino acids. The CDR3 loop is CASSLGGTRDSGNTIYF. The CDR3, as DNA: TGTGCCAGCAGCTTAGGCGGGACACGGGACTCTGGAAACACCATATATTTT.

This clonotype was seen ten or more times. The chain is built from TRBV20-1 and TRBJ2-1; 10 bases are shared with TRBD2. The CDR3 spans 14 residues. CDR1 is DFQATT and CDR2 is SNEGSKA in the germline V gene (reference sequence). With V trimmed by 6 bases and J by 5 bases, 7 bases remained unmatched. The CDR3 region is CSASAGGLNNEQFF. As DNA, the CDR3 is TGCAGTGCATCAGCGGGAGGGCTCAACAATGAGCAGTTCTTC.

This clonotype was seen at least ten times. The chain has TRBV7-9 and TRBJ1-3; perhaps TRBD1 as D (6 bases). This CDR3 has 14 amino acids. With 5 bases removed from V and 9 bases from J, the gap between germline ends came to 17 bases. Germline CDR1 is SEHNR and CDR2 is FQNEAQ (reference sequence). CDR3 in amino acids: CASSPDSPLGTIYF. The CDR3 DNA reads TGTGCCAGCAGCCCGGACAGCCCGCTGGGCACCATATATTTT.

This clonotype was seen many times. This rearrangement joins TRBV6-5 to TRBJ2-1; D is undetermined. Deletions cut 0 bases from V and 3 bases from J, with 9 bases between. This CDR3 spans 15 amino acids. CDR1 is MNHEY, CDR2 SVGAGI, per germline. The CDR3 DNA reads TGTGCCAGCAGTTACTCCCGCCAGGTCTACAATGAGCAGTTCTTC. The encoded protein is CASSYSRQVYNEQFF.

This clonotype has a count of ten or more. The genes are TRBV10-3 and TRBJ1-5; 12 nucleotides align to TRBD1. Germline lookup yields CDR1 ENHRY and CDR2 SYGVKD. The CDR3 is 19 amino acids. V lost 2 bases, J lost 1 base, and 9 bases stayed unmatched. The CDR3 protein is CAISERGTGGRLSNQPQHF. The CDR3 DNA reads as TGTGCCATCAGTGAGAGAGGGACAGGGGGCCGGTTAAGCAATCAGCCCCAGCATTTT.

V usage is TRBV9 and J usage is TRBJ2-7; 8 positions match TRBD2. Germline V gene sequence: CDR1 SGDLS, CDR2 YYNGEE. The length of the CDR3 is 14 residues. The ends lost 4 bases at V and 5 bases at J; junction bases unmatched: 8. The CDR3 bases are TGTGCCAGCAGCTCAAGCGGGAGAGTGGACGAGCAGTACTTC. Its translation: CASSSSGRVDEQYF.

This clonotype was seen a few times. The rearrangement uses TRBV18 and TRBJ2-7; 7 positions match TRBD2. This CDR3 spans 14 amino acids. Trimming took 5 bases from V and 3 from J; bases not matched to a gene: 7. Germline lookup yields CDR1 KGHSH and CDR2 LQKENI. CDR3 amino acids: CASSETSAGYEQYF. CDR3 bases: TGTGCCAGCTCAGAAACTAGCGCGGGCTACGAGCAGTACTTC. Together with reference TRBV18 and TRBJ2-7, the CDR3 gives the full variable domain: NAGVMQNPRHLVRRRGQEARLRCSPMKGHSHVYWYRQLPEEGLKFMVYLQKENIIDESGMPKERFSAEFPKEGPSILRIQQVVRGDSAAYFCASSETSAGYEQYFGPGTRLTVT.

The chain combines TRBV24-1 with TRBJ1-1; D possibly corresponds to TRBD1 (6 bases). Germline CDR1 reads KGHDR; CDR2 reads SFDVKD. Between the trimmed V and J ends, which lost 4 bases and 4 bases, there was a span of 9 bases. The CDR3 totals 13 residues. The CDR3 region is CATSERDTTEAFF. CDR3 bases: TGTGCCACCAGTGAGAGGGACACCACTGAAGCTTTCTTT.

This sequence joins TRBV15 and TRBJ2-5; 8 nucleotides match TRBD2. Germline V gives CDR1 LNHNV, CDR2 YYDKDF (reference sequence). J gave up 0 bases and V 5 bases, and 5 bases lay outside the gene matches. This CDR3 has 15 amino acids. The CDR3 bases are TGTGCCACCAGCGTTAGCGGGACTTACCAAGAGACCCAGTACTTC. Amino acid sequence: CATSVSGTYQETQYF.

V usage is TRBV27 and J usage is TRBJ2-5; D tentatively fits TRBD1 or TRBD2 (5 bases each). V was pared by 6 bases and J by 4 bases, with 15 bases between. Germline V gene data show CDR1 as MNHEY and CDR2 as SMNVEV (reference sequence). This CDR3 is 14 amino acids long. For the CDR3, the DNA is TGTGCCAGCAGGCGGATGGGGGATGGAGAGACCCAGTACTTC. Translated: CASRRMGDGETQYF.